Below, 25 T cell receptor beta chains from the same sample are listed, as sequenced in a study of early T cells in non-severe SARS-CoV-2 infection. TCRdb processed the 5' RACE reads anew with MiXCR; each CDR3 protein has one entry. The repertoire holds 45,000 to 70,000 distinct CDR3 sequences, under 7.5% seen once, with 3.9% in the top ten. Sequenced sample: whole blood. Receptor source: an adult who was a healthcare worker with PCR-confirmed SARS-CoV-2 infection or an uninfected control (not recorded which).

This clonotype has ten or more counts. V is TRBV12-3 or TRBV12-4 and J is TRBJ2-1; 7 bases fit TRBD1. The junction had 6 bases not matched to a gene; V was cut back by 7 bases and J by 3 bases. This CDR3 spans 14 amino acids. The CDR3 spells CASNPTGLYNEQFF. CDR3 DNA: TGTGCCAGCAACCCGACAGGGCTCTACAATGAGCAGTTCTTC.

The chain joins TRBV20-1 to TRBJ2-2; D call uncertain. CDR1 and CDR2 (germline): DFQATT, SNEGSKA (reference sequence). This CDR3 is 12 amino acids long. Trimming removed 3 bases from V and 3 bases from J, with 5 bases in between. The CDR3 reads CSARRDTGELFF. CDR3 nucleotide sequence: TGCAGTGCTAGGCGCGACACCGGGGAGCTGTTTTTT.

This clonotype was observed many times. The chain joins TRBV11-2 to TRBJ1-6; the match to TRBD1 covers 7 bases. The CDR3 totals 16 residues. Germline CDR1 and CDR2: SGHAT and FQNNGV. V trimming: 0 bases; J trimming: 10 bases; junction bases outside the gene matches: 9. CDR3 region: CASSLDLRQGMSPLHF. In DNA form, the CDR3 reads TGTGCCAGCAGCTTAGATCTGAGACAGGGCATGTCACCCCTCCACTTT.

The chain recombines TRBV19 with TRBJ2-2, with 8 bases lining up with TRBD1. The junction had 11 bases not matched to a gene; V was cut back by 5 bases and J by 0 bases. Germline CDR1 reads LNHDA; CDR2 reads SQIVND (reference sequence). The CDR3 totals 18 residues. The CDR3: CASSGLGPGGANTGELFF. CDR3 bases: TGTGCCAGTAGTGGATTGGGGCCAGGGGGCGCGAACACCGGGGAGCTGTTTTTT.

This clonotype has at least ten counts. The chain employs TRBV29-1 and TRBJ1-2; possible D gene TRBD1, 6 bases. The germline V gene has CDR1 SQVTM and CDR2 ANQGSEA. Deletions cut 3 bases from V and 1 base from J, with 12 bases between. The CDR3 sequence is 14 residues long. The CDR3 coding sequence is TGCAGCGTTGAGGGGGACATCCGTAACTATGGCTACACCTTC. Translating gives CSVEGDIRNYGYTF.

At least ten counts were recorded for this clonotype. The chain combines TRBV7-9 with TRBJ2-3, with a possible D match to TRBD2 (7 bases). The CDR3 has 16 residues. Between the trimmed V and J ends, which lost 3 bases and 0 bases, there was a span of 13 bases. Germline V lookup: CDR1 SEHNR, CDR2 FQNEAQ (reference sequence). As DNA, the CDR3 is TGTGCCAGCAGCTTGGAGGGGGGGTTGAGCACAGATACGCAGTATTTT. Amino acids: CASSLEGGLSTDTQYF.

In its sample, this clonotype was seen a few times. Being one base from a much bigger clone, this may be a read error. This sequence joins TRBV5-6 and TRBJ1-1, with unresolved D. The CDR3 extends over 14 amino acids. Trimming pared 0 bases from V and 1 base from J, leaving 7 bases between. The germline gives CDR1 SGHDT, CDR2 YYEEEE. CDR3 in DNA: TGTGCCAGCAGCTTGGGCAAGCAGAACACTGAAGCTTTCTTT. Amino acids: CASSLGKQNTEAFF.

This chain joins TRBV20-1 and TRBJ2-3, with 11 bases fitting TRBD2. There are 14 residues in the CDR3. V shed 7 bases, J shed 6 bases, and the junction held 9 bases outside the gene matches. Germline loops: CDR1 DFQATT, CDR2 SNEGSKA (reference sequence). For the CDR3, the DNA is TGCAGTGGGAAATTAGCGGGGGGGCCGGATACGCAGTATTTT. It yields the protein CSGKLAGGPDTQYF.

This clonotype has a count of ten or more. The chain has TRBV11-3 and TRBJ2-1; a possible D gene is TRBD2 (5 bases). The germline V gene has CDR1 SGHNT and CDR2 YENEEA. CDR3 size: 18 residues. Trimming shortened V by 1 base and J by 3 bases, and 19 bases separated the two germline ends. CDR3 DNA: TGTGCCAGCAGCTTAGTCCCAACCGCGCAGCGGTTCTACAATGAGCAGTTCTTC. It translates to CASSLVPTAQRFYNEQFF.

There are a few counts of this clonotype. The chain joins TRBV12-3 or TRBV12-4 to TRBJ2-3; TRBD2 agrees at 9 bases. J was trimmed by 0 bases and V by 3 bases; bases with no gene match: 4. The CDR3 contains 16 residues. CDR3 DNA sequence: TGTGCCAGCAGTTTCGGGACTAGCTCTAGCACAGATACGCAGTATTTT. Amino acids: CASSFGTSSSTDTQYF.

Ten or more counts support this clonotype. V usage is TRBV11-1 and J usage is TRBJ2-7; perhaps TRBD2 as D (6 bases). Looked up from germline, CDR1 is SGHAT and CDR2 is FQDESV (reference sequence). V dropped 4 bases and J dropped 1 base, with 14 bases sitting between them. This CDR3 is 15 amino acids long. The CDR3 spells CASSSRDSGSYEQYF. As DNA, the CDR3 is TGTGCCAGCAGCTCCCGGGACTCCGGGTCCTACGAGCAGTACTTC.

Sample share makes this clonotype medium-sized. The chain employs TRBV5-4 and TRBJ1-2; TRBD1 aligns across 7 bases. This CDR3 has 13 residues. Per the germline V gene, CDR1 is SGHNT and CDR2 is YYREEE (reference sequence). The V segment lost 7 bases and the J segment 3 bases; nucleotides outside the gene matches: 6. The chain's CDR3 is CASSRRGDYGYTF. As DNA, the CDR3 is TGTGCCAGCTCACGCAGGGGGGACTATGGCTACACCTTC.

As to this clonotype: Possible read error: a much larger clone is one base away. The V call is TRBV24-1, the J call TRBJ2-1; D gene ambiguous. Germline values: CDR1 KGHDR, CDR2 SFDVKD. Trimming removed 9 bases at V and 9 bases at J, with 23 bases between. This CDR3 has 15 amino acids. CDR3 bases: TGTGCCACCTGTGGTGGATTAGGTAGTCATGGTGAGCAGTTCTTC. Amino acids: CATCGGLGSHGEQFF.

The chain uses TRBV19 and TRBJ2-3, with D possibly matching TRBD2 (5 bases). This CDR3 region has 14 residues. The germline V gene has CDR1 LNHDA and CDR2 SQIVND (reference sequence). V was shortened by 6 bases and J by 6 bases, with 16 bases between the two germline ends. CDR3 amino acids: CASRLRPEVDTQYF. The CDR3 DNA is TGTGCCAGTAGGCTCAGGCCGGAGGTTGATACGCAGTATTTT.

As DNA, the CDR3 is TGTGCCAGCAGTTTCGCCCCCTCTCCAGAAGGGGCTGGGGCCAACGTCCTGACTTTC. Protein product: CASSFAPSPEGAGANVLTF. The chain carries TRBV28 and TRBJ2-6, with D perhaps matching TRBD1 (5 bases). CDR3 length equals 19 residues. In germline, CDR1 is MDHEN, CDR2 SYDVKM. Deletions cut 3 bases from V and 2 bases from J, with 20 bases between.

The rearrangement joins TRBV2 to TRBJ1-6; the D is unclear. CDR1 is SNHLY and CDR2 is FYNNEI in the germline V gene. Trimming cost V 3 bases and J 0 bases, with 12 bases left between them. This CDR3 has 17 amino acids. CDR3 amino acids: CASSEAGGSSYNSPLHF. In DNA, the CDR3 is TGTGCCAGCAGTGAGGCGGGTGGAAGCTCCTATAATTCACCCCTCCACTTT.

For this clonotype: At one end the junction does not follow the germline gene, possibly because of a read error. The rearrangement links TRBV7-2 to TRBJ1-1, with D possibly TRBD1 on 5 matching bases. Germline loops: CDR1 SGHTA, CDR2 FQGNSA. The CDR3 spans 14 residues. The CDR3 DNA reads as TGTGCCAGCAGATTAGACTCTTCGGGGGCTGAAGCTTTCTTT. This gives the protein CASRLDSSGAEAFF.

There are many counts of this clonotype. This CDR3 is CASSHRGGWGSSYNSPLHF. The CDR3 bases are TGTGCCAGCAGTCATCGAGGGGGATGGGGGAGCTCCTATAATTCACCCCTCCACTTT. The chain has TRBV12-3 or TRBV12-4 and TRBJ1-6; the D gene is possibly TRBD1 (6 bases). Trimming took 5 bases from V and 0 from J, leaving 20 bases between them. The CDR3 spans 19 residues.

This clonotype was seen a handful of times. The V gene is TRBV18, the J gene TRBJ1-1; D uncertain. Trimming cost V 2 bases and J 4 bases, with 14 bases left between them. The length of the CDR3 is 15 residues. Germline V CDR1 and CDR2: KGHSH, LQKENI. The CDR3 sequence: CASSPFNSWGTEAFF. CDR3 nucleotide sequence: TGTGCCAGCTCACCATTTAACAGTTGGGGCACTGAAGCTTTCTTT.

V is TRBV15 and J is TRBJ2-1; 7 bases map to TRBD1. CDR1 is LNHNV, CDR2 YYDKDF, per germline (reference sequence). The length of the CDR3 is 15 residues. Losses at the gene ends were 3 bases for V and 0 bases for J; bases not matched to a gene: 2. The CDR3 reads CATSSDRVSYNEQFF. Here the CDR3 DNA reads TGTGCCACCAGCAGCGACAGGGTCTCCTACAATGAGCAGTTCTTC.

This clonotype was picked up a small number of times. The chain employs TRBV20-1 and TRBJ2-7; 10 bases fit TRBD1. V was pared by 5 bases and J by 4 bases, with 8 bases of the junction left unmatched. Germline CDR1 is DFQATT and CDR2 is SNEGSKA (reference sequence). The CDR3 is 14 residues long. CDR3 residues: CSAADRGLLYEQYF. In DNA, the CDR3 is TGCAGTGCTGCAGACAGGGGGCTATTGTACGAGCAGTACTTC.

This clonotype was seen more than once but under ten times. The rearrangement links TRBV6-5 to TRBJ2-3, with D perhaps TRBD2 (6 bases). V dropped 6 bases and J dropped 5 bases, with 6 bases sitting between them. The CDR3 loop spans 11 amino acids. Germline V gene sequence: CDR1 MNHEY, CDR2 SVGAGI. The CDR3 spells CASRAGDTQYF. The CDR3 DNA is TGTGCCAGCAGAGCGGGAGATACGCAGTATTTT.

In this sample, this clonotype turned up many times. The genes are TRBV4-2 and TRBJ2-6, with 7 bases identical to TRBD2. V lost 1 base and J lost 2; bases outside the gene matches: 2. CDR3 length: 16 amino acids. The germline CDR1 and CDR2 sequences are LGHNA and YNFKEQ. The CDR3 region is CASSQAGGTGANVLTF. For the CDR3, the DNA is TGTGCCAGCAGCCAAGCGGGGGGAACTGGGGCCAACGTCCTGACTTTC.

This clonotype was observed at least ten times. The chain links TRBV5-1 to TRBJ2-3; the D is unclear. Trimming stripped 2 bases from V and 1 base from J, with 11 bases between. The CDR3 is made up of 15 amino acids. CDR1 is SGHRS, CDR2 YFSETQ, per germline. The CDR3 loop reads CASSFGRAGTDTQYF. In DNA, the CDR3 is TGCGCCAGCAGCTTCGGAAGGGCTGGCACAGATACGCAGTATTTT.

On this clonotype itself: A much more abundant neighbour one base away suggests this may be a read error. The chain carries TRBV7-9 and TRBJ2-7, with 8 nucleotides matching TRBD1. V shed 5 bases, J shed 5 bases, and the junction held 5 bases outside the gene matches. The germline V gene encodes CDR1 SEHNR and CDR2 FQNEAQ (reference sequence). The CDR3 spans 13 residues. The CDR3 here is CASSRTGYNEQYF. Here the CDR3 DNA reads TGTGCCAGCAGCCGGACAGGGTACAACGAGCAGTACTTC. Looking up the rest from reference TRBV7-9 and TRBJ2-7 gives the full variable domain: DTGVSQNPRHKITKRGQNVTFRCDPISEHNRLYWYRQTLGQGPEFLTYFQNEAQLEKSRLLSDRFSAERPKGSFSTLEIQRTEQGDSAMYLCASSRTGYNEQYFGPGTRLTVT.